This TCR beta chain is from a study of T cells in Graves' hyperthyroidism and ophthalmopathy. Amplified regions were TCR beta CDR3 sequences from RNA transcripts. The HTBI primer set drove a first-round RT-PCR of the TCR CDR3. A single record per CDR3 protein comes from TCRdb applying MiXCR to the multiplex PCR reads. The table lists 600,000 or so distinct CDR3 sequences, 14% of them singletons. Germline loops: CDR1 MNHNS, CDR2 SASEGT. This CDR3 comprises 10 residues. V shed 8 bases and J 13 bases; nucleotides not matched to a gene: 6. This receptor was taken from a woman aged 45-59 years with Graves' ophthalmopathy. Sequenced: blood. The gene calls are TRBV6-1 and TRBJ2-5, with TRBD1 matching over 8 bases. CDR3 coding DNA: TGTGCCAGCGGACAGGGTAAGGTGTACTTC. The encoded protein is CASGQGKVYF.